These 28 T cell receptor beta chains originate from one sample sequenced in a study of cytomegalovirus exposure and HLA in healthy donors. The PCR ran on 60 Vbeta and 13 Jbeta primers. Data came from immunoSEQ multiplex PCR; TCRdb stores just in-frame clones and leaves some out. The data show approximately 70,000 clones, roughly 72% seen once. What was sequenced was PBMCs. These receptors were obtained from a middle-aged man in good health and CMV-seronegative.

This clone was seen just once. V usage is TRBV4-1 and J usage is TRBJ2-5; TRBD2 agrees at 15 bases. The CDR3 is 17 amino acids. Trimming at V came to 3 bases and at J to 4 bases, leaving 6 bases not matched to a gene. CDR1 MGHRA and CDR2 YSYEKL come from the germline V gene. CDR3 DNA: TGCGCCAGCAGCCAGGGGACTAGCGGGGGGCTACTAGAGACCCAGTACTTC. Amino acid sequence: CASSQGTSGGLLETQYF.

This clone appeared a few times. The chain links TRBV7-3 to TRBJ2-3; TRBD2 agrees at 7 bases. Per germline, CDR1 SGHTA and CDR2 FQGTGA. The J segment lost 6 bases and the V segment lost 5 bases, leaving 11 bases of the junction unmatched. There are 15 residues in the CDR3. CDR3 sequence (DNA): TGTGCCAGCAGCGCTAGCAGCGGGGAGGGGGATACGCAGTATTTT. Encoded protein: CASSASSGEGDTQYF. Full variable domain (outside the CDR3, taken from reference TRBV7-3 and TRBJ2-3): GAGVSQTPSNKVTEKGKYVELRCDPISGHTALYWYRQSLGQGPEFLIYFQGTGAADDSGLPNDRFFAVRPEGSVSTLKIQRTERGDSAVYLCASSASSGEGDTQYFGPGTRLTVL.

The J gene is TRBJ2-7, the V gene TRBV5-6; D gene ambiguous. The germline gives CDR1 SGHDT, CDR2 YYEEEE. CDR3 size: 14 residues. Deletions cut 3 bases from V and 2 bases from J, with 12 bases between. The CDR3 protein is CASSSLVTTYEQYF. Written as DNA, the CDR3 is TGTGCCAGCAGCTCGCTAGTTACGACCTACGAGCAGTACTTC.

CDR3 DNA: TGTGCCAGCAGCTTGCCGGGACAGAAAGAGACCCAGTACTTC. Encoded protein: CASSLPGQKETQYF. This chain connects TRBV7-9 to TRBJ2-5; 7 bases match TRBD1. CDR3 length equals 14 residues. V trimming: 3 bases; J trimming: 3 bases; junction bases outside the gene matches: 4. CDR1 is SEHNR, CDR2 FQNEAQ, per germline (reference sequence).

The CDR3 spells CASSLAGGFRSYEQYF. For the CDR3, the DNA is TGTGCCAGCAGCTTGGCAGGGGGCTTTCGCTCCTACGAGCAGTACTTC. The chain employs TRBV11-2 and TRBJ2-7; TRBD1 aligns across 8 bases. The CDR3 totals 16 residues. Trimming at V came to 3 bases and at J to 0 bases, leaving 7 bases not matched to a gene. Germline-derived CDR1 and CDR2 are SGHAT and FQNNGV.

The chain combines TRBV11-2 with TRBJ2-7; TRBD2 might be the D (6 bases). Germline-derived CDR1 and CDR2 are SGHAT and FQNNGV. The V end lost 4 bases, the J end lost 0 bases, and 10 bases lay between the germline ends. The CDR3 is 14 amino acids. CDR3 nucleotides: TGTGCCAGCAGCTCGGACTACTCCTCCTACGAGCAGTACTTC. The encoded protein is CASSSDYSSYEQYF.

The chain uses TRBV6-6 and TRBJ1-1; no clear D. CDR3 length: 14 residues. With 2 bases removed from V and 4 bases from J, the gap between germline ends came to 11 bases. The germline gives CDR1 MNHNY, CDR2 SVGAGI (reference sequence). The CDR3 is CASSYEAGSTEAFF. DNA for the CDR3: TGTGCCAGCAGTTACGAAGCGGGGAGCACTGAAGCTTTCTTT.

The rearrangement uses TRBV13 and TRBJ2-1; the match to TRBD1 covers 8 bases. V shed 3 bases, J shed 7 bases, and the junction held 5 bases outside the gene matches. The CDR3 length is 14 residues. Germline V gene lookup returns CDR1 PRHDT and CDR2 FYEKMQ (reference sequence). The CDR3 reads CASSLTGVENEQFF. The CDR3, as DNA: TGTGCCAGCAGCTTGACAGGGGTGGAAAATGAGCAGTTCTTC.

J is TRBJ2-7 and V is TRBV18, with a tentative D call TRBD1 (8 bases). CDR3 length: 15 residues. V was cut by 4 bases and J by 5 bases, with 18 bases left in between. The V gene's germline CDR1 is KGHSH and CDR2 LQKENI. The CDR3 region is CASSQVVTGGDEQYF. CDR3 coding DNA: TGTGCCAGCTCACAGGTGGTCACAGGGGGGGACGAGCAGTACTTC.

This chain links TRBV4-3 with TRBJ2-1, with 7 positions matching TRBD2. Germline V lookup: CDR1 LGHNA, CDR2 YSLEER. Germline trimming cut 1 base from V and 6 bases from J; bases unmatched to any gene: 6. This CDR3 has 15 residues. The CDR3 region has the DNA TGCGCCAGCAGCCAAGCCGGACTAGAAGGCAATGAGCAGTTCTTC. Its translation is CASSQAGLEGNEQFF.

The CDR3 is CAISALVGGQTDTQYF. DNA of the CDR3: TGTGCCATCAGTGCGCTAGTGGGGGGGCAGACAGATACGCAGTATTTT. This chain links TRBV10-3 with TRBJ2-3; tentative D call: TRBD2 (7 bases). The germline V gene has CDR1 ENHRY and CDR2 SYGVKD. The CDR3 totals 16 residues. V dropped 4 bases and J dropped 3 bases, with 17 bases sitting between them.

In this sample, this clone turned up a few times. This chain uses TRBV7-8 with TRBJ1-4, with 8 bases identical to TRBD1. CDR1 SGHVS and CDR2 FQNEAQ come from the germline V gene. The CDR3 runs to 14 residues. V lost 5 bases, J lost 7 bases, and 6 bases stayed unmatched. The CDR3 coding sequence is TGTGCCAGCAGCACCGGACAGGGTGGTGAAAAACTGTTTTTT. Amino acids: CASSTGQGGEKLFF.

This clone was detected once. One end of the junction is discordant with germline, which a read error may explain. The chain combines TRBV30 with TRBJ1-2; 7 bases are shared with TRBD1. Germline CDR1 is GTSNPN and CDR2 is SVGIG (reference sequence). This CDR3 has 11 residues. Here the CDR3 reads CAWSGDSYNYF. The CDR3 DNA sequence: TGTGCCTGGAGTGGGGACAGTTACAATTACTTC.

The CDR3 coding sequence is TGCGCCAGCAGCCAGGAGGGGAGCCCAAACATTCAGTACTTC. As protein: CASSQEGSPNIQYF. This chain links TRBV4-3 with TRBJ2-4; D perhaps matches TRBD2 (6 bases). The germline V and J ends were trimmed by 3 bases and 6 bases, with 12 bases remaining between them. The CDR3 covers 14 residues. CDR1 is LGHNA, CDR2 YSLEER, per germline.

The V and J genes are TRBV30 and TRBJ2-3; D is ambiguous. There are 12 residues in the CDR3. Germline V lookup: CDR1 GTSNPN, CDR2 SVGIG (reference sequence). The V gene lost 0 bases and the J gene lost 7 bases, with 8 bases spanning the gap. The CDR3 nucleotides are TGTGCCTGGAGTGTAAGCCTCAATACGCAGTATTTT. Residues: CAWSVSLNTQYF. The full variable domain, rest sourced from reference TRBV30 and TRBJ2-3, is SQTIHQWPATLVQPVGSPLSLECTVEGTSNPNLYWYRQAAGRGLQLLFYSVGIGQISSEVPQNLSASRPQDRQFILSSKKLLLSDSGFYLCAWSVSLNTQYFGPGTRLTVL.

This chain joins TRBV30 and TRBJ1-3; D call uncertain. The CDR3 is 13 residues long. Per the germline V gene, CDR1 is GTSNPN and CDR2 is SVGIG (reference sequence). V dropped 8 bases and J dropped 5 bases, with 16 bases sitting between them. The CDR3 nucleotides read TGTGCCCATCTGGGGAGGGCAAGAAACACCATATATTTT. This translates into CAHLGRARNTIYF.

The chain has TRBV10-2 and TRBJ1-2; 9 nucleotides match TRBD1. Looked up from germline, CDR1 is WSHSY and CDR2 is SAAADI. After removal of 7 bases from V and 2 bases from J, the junction contained 5 bases not matched to a gene. The CDR3 covers 14 residues. CDR3 sequence (DNA): TGCGCCAGCACCGTGGACAGGGGCAACTATGGCTACACCTTC. This sequence encodes CASTVDRGNYGYTF.

The rearrangement uses TRBV27 and TRBJ1-1; D is possibly TRBD1 (5 bases). The CDR3 sequence is 15 residues long. V gave up 5 bases and J gave up 4 bases, with 17 bases separating them. Germline-derived CDR1 and CDR2 are MNHEY and SMNVEV (reference sequence). The CDR3 loop reads CASSLFFGGSTEAFF. The CDR3 DNA reads as TGTGCCAGCAGTCTTTTTTTCGGGGGAAGCACTGAAGCTTTCTTT.

The chain couples TRBV10-3 to TRBJ1-1; possibly TRBD1 for D (5 bases). Trimming pared 6 bases from V and 2 bases from J, leaving 13 bases between. The CDR3 totals 14 residues. CDR1 ENHRY and CDR2 SYGVKD come from the germline V gene. The CDR3 DNA reads TGTGCCATCAGCCCCCAAGGACATAACACTGAAGCTTTCTTT. The encoded protein is CAISPQGHNTEAFF.

This chain uses TRBV5-1 with TRBJ1-2; 10 bases are a match to TRBD1. This CDR3 has 15 amino acids. Trimming cost V 4 bases and J 7 bases; bases outside gene matches: 10. Germline V CDR1 and CDR2: SGHRS, YFSETQ. For the CDR3, the DNA is TGCGCCAGCAGCGTGTCTGACAGGGGGCAAGGTGGCTACACCTTC. Protein product: CASSVSDRGQGGYTF.

V and J are TRBV27 and TRBJ2-1; 11 bases are shared with TRBD2. The CDR3 has 18 residues. V lost 7 bases, J lost 6 bases, and 17 bases stayed unmatched. Per germline, CDR1 MNHEY and CDR2 SMNVEV (reference sequence). CDR3 loop: CASTKTGATSGRSNEQFF. The CDR3 DNA reads TGTGCCAGCACTAAAACGGGTGCCACTAGCGGGAGAAGCAATGAGCAGTTCTTC.

This sequence joins TRBV27 and TRBJ2-7, with D perhaps TRBD1 (6 bases). V lost 6 bases and J lost 2, with 11 bases in between. The CDR3 sequence is 13 residues long. The germline gives CDR1 MNHEY, CDR2 SMNVEV (reference sequence). CDR3 in amino acids: CASRRTGPYEQYF. The DNA for the CDR3 is TGTGCCAGCAGACGAACAGGGCCCTACGAGCAGTACTTC.

Turning to this clone: At one end, the junction sequence differs from germline, possibly due to a read error. J is TRBJ2-7 and V is TRBV29-1; 7 nucleotides line up with TRBD1. This CDR3 spans 13 amino acids. Germline CDR1 reads SQVTM; CDR2 reads ANQGSEA. CDR3 region: CSAVTGNGHEQYF. In DNA, the CDR3 is TGCAGCGCCGTGACAGGGAATGGCCACGAGCAGTACTTT.

The V call is TRBV6-5, the J call TRBJ1-1, with TRBD1 as a possible D gene (5 bases). V lost 5 bases, J lost 8 bases, and 15 bases lay in between. This CDR3 spans 13 amino acids. Per germline, CDR1 MNHEY and CDR2 SVGAGI. This CDR3 reads CASSAPSGLEAFF. The CDR3 coding sequence is TGTGCCAGCAGTGCACCATCAGGGTTGGAAGCTTTCTTT.

The chain has TRBV18 and TRBJ2-6; 8 positions match TRBD1. Trimming at V came to 4 bases and at J to 2 bases, leaving 7 bases not matched to a gene. The CDR3 length is 17 residues. CDR1 and CDR2 from the germline V gene are KGHSH and LQKENI. CDR3 sequence: CASSLRGQEAGANVLTF. CDR3 DNA: TGTGCCAGCTCACTAAGGGGACAGGAAGCTGGGGCCAACGTCCTGACTTTC.

This chain uses TRBV6-1 with TRBJ2-7; 7 bases match TRBD2. The CDR3 is 15 residues long. Germline assignment: CDR1 MNHNS and CDR2 SASEGT. V trimming: 3 bases; J trimming: 3 bases; junction bases outside the gene matches: 8. CDR3 bases: TGTGCCAGCAGTGACCTAGCGGCCCAGATCTACGAGCAGTACTTC. Encoded protein: CASSDLAAQIYEQYF.

The chain joins TRBV7-3 to TRBJ1-1; 7 bases agree with TRBD1. Germline values: CDR1 SGHTA, CDR2 FQGTGA. V gave up 5 bases and J gave up 1 base; unmatched junction bases: 10. The CDR3 loop spans 16 amino acids. The CDR3 sequence: CASSMEGASRNTEAFF. Written as DNA, the CDR3 is TGTGCCAGCAGCATGGAGGGGGCGAGTAGGAACACTGAAGCTTTCTTT. The full variable domain, rest sourced from reference TRBV7-3 and TRBJ1-1, is GAGVSQTPSNKVTEKGKYVELRCDPISGHTALYWYRQSLGQGPEFLIYFQGTGAADDSGLPNDRFFAVRPEGSVSTLKIQRTERGDSAVYLCASSMEGASRNTEAFFGQGTRLTVV.

The chain is built from TRBV4-1 and TRBJ1-2; a weak D match, TRBD1 (5 bases). Between the trimmed V and J ends, which lost 6 bases and 4 bases, there was a span of 15 bases. Germline-derived CDR1 and CDR2 are MGHRA and YSYEKL. The CDR3 contains 14 residues. The CDR3 DNA reads as TGCGCCAGCAGACCAGGGACTGGGCCCTATGGCTACACCTTC. Encoded protein: CASRPGTGPYGYTF.